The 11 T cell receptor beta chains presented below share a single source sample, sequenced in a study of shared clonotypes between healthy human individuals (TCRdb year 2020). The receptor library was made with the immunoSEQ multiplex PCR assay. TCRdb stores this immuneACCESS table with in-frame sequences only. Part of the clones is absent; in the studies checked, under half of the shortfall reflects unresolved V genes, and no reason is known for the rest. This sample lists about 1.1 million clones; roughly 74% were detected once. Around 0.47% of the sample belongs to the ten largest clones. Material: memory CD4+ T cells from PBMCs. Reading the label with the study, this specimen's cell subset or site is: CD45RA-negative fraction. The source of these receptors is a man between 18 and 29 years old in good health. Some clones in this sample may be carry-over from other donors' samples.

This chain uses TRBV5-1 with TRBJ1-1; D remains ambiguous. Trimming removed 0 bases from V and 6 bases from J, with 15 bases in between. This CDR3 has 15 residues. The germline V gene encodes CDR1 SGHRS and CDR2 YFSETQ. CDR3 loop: CASSLGHPRNAEAFF. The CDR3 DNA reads TGCGCCAGCAGCTTGGGACACCCGAGAAACGCTGAAGCTTTCTTT. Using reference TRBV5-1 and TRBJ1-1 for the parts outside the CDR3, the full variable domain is KAGVTQTPRYLIKTRGQQVTLSCSPISGHRSVSWYQQTPGQGLQFLFEYFSETQRNKGNFPGRFSGRQFSNSRSEMNVSTLELGDSALYLCASSLGHPRNAEAFFGQGTRLTVV.

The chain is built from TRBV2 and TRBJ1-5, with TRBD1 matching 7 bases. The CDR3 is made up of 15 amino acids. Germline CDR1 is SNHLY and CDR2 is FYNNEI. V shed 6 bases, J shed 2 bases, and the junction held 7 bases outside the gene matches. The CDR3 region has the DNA TGTGCCAGCAGCCCCGACAGGGTTGGCAATCAGCCCCAGCATTTT. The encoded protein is CASSPDRVGNQPQHF.

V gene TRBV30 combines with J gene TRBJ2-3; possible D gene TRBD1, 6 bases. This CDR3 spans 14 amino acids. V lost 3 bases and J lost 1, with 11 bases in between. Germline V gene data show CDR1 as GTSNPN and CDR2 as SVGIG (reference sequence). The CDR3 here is CAWRQGSGTDTQYF. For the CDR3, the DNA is TGTGCCTGGAGACAGGGCTCCGGCACAGATACGCAGTATTTT.

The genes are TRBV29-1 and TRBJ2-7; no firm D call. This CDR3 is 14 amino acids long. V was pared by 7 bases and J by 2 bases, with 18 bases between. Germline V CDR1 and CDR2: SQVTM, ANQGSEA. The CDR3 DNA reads TGCAGCGGCCAGAATCCAGAAAGGGCCTACGAGCAGTACTTC. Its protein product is CSGQNPERAYEQYF.

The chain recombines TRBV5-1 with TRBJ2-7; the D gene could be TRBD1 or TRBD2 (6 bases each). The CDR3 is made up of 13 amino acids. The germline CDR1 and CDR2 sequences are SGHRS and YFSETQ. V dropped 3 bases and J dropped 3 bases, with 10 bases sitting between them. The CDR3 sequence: CASSWGAYYEQYF. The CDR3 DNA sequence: TGCGCCAGCAGCTGGGGGGCCTACTACGAGCAGTACTTC.

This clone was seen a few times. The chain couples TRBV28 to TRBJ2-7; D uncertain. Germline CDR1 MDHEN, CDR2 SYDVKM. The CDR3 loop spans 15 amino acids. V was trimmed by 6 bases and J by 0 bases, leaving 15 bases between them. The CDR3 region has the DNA TGTGCCAGCAGGAGAAAGTCGGGCCTCTCCTACGAGCAGTACTTC. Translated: CASRRKSGLSYEQYF.

The CDR3 sequence: CSANAWSEAFF. CDR3 sequence (DNA): TGCAGCGCCAACGCTTGGTCTGAAGCTTTCTTT. The chain recombines TRBV29-1 with TRBJ1-1, with no clear D. The CDR3 has 11 amino acids. Germline V gene sequence: CDR1 SQVTM, CDR2 ANQGSEA. Trimming stripped 7 bases from V and 6 bases from J, with 12 bases between.

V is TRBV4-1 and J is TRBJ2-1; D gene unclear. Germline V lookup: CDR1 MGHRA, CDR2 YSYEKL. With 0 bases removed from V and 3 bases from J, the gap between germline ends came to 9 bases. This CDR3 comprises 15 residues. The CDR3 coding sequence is TGCGCCAGCAGCCAAGATGGGAACAGCTACAATGAGCAGTTCTTC. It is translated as CASSQDGNSYNEQFF.

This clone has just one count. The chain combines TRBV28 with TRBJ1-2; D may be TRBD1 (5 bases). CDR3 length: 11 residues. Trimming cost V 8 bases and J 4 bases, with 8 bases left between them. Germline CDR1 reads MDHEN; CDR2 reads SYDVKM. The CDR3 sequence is CASGTPYGYTF. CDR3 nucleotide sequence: TGTGCCAGCGGGACGCCCTATGGCTACACCTTC.

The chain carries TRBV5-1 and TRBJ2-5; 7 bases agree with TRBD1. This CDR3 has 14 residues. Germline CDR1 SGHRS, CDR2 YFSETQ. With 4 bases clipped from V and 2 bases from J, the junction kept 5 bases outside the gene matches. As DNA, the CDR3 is TGCGCCAGCAGCGCCGGGACAGCTCAAGAGACCCAGTACTTC. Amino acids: CASSAGTAQETQYF. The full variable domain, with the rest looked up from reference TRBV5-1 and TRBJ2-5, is KAGVTQTPRYLIKTRGQQVTLSCSPISGHRSVSWYQQTPGQGLQFLFEYFSETQRNKGNFPGRFSGRQFSNSRSEMNVSTLELGDSALYLCASSAGTAQETQYFGPGTRLLVL.

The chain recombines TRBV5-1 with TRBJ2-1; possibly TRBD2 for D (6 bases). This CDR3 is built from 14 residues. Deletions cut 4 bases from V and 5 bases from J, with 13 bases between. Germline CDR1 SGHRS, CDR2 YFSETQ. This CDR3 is CASSITSNDNEQFF. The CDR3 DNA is TGCGCCAGCAGCATTACTAGCAACGACAATGAGCAGTTCTTC.